Detailed here is one TCR beta chain. The antigen remains undetermined. This sample is part of a study of T cells in Graves' hyperthyroidism and ophthalmopathy. General study points: Most clonotypes expanded in the thyroid (above 0.001) were also present in blood.

The CDR3 sequence is 17 residues long. V was pared by 3 bases and J by 3 bases, with 10 bases of the junction left unmatched. The germline V gene has CDR1 MGHRA and CDR2 YSYEKL. Criteria for exclusion of patients were uncontrolled infection, other autoimmune disease, pregnancy or lactation. Orbital computed tomography, thyroid ultrasound, serum thyroxine and TRAb, and clinical symptoms together informed the diagnoses. The CDR3 regions of TCR beta were amplified from RNA transcripts. HTBI primers were employed in a first-round RT-PCR of the TCR CDR3. TCRdb re-derived calls from the multiplex PCR reads in MiXCR, one entry per CDR3 protein. The sample has hundreds of thousands of distinct CDR3 sequences, approximately 19% seen once; the top ten hold roughly a sixth.

V gene TRBV4-1 combines with J gene TRBJ2-1, with TRBD1 identical over 8 bases. The TCR comes from a woman between 45 and 60 years old with Graves' hyperthyroidism that later progressed to Graves' ophthalmopathy. Source material: blood. Written as DNA, the CDR3 is TGCGCCAGCAGCCAGTCAGGGACAGGAGAAAACTACAATGAGCAGTTCTTC. This encodes CASSQSGTGENYNEQFF.